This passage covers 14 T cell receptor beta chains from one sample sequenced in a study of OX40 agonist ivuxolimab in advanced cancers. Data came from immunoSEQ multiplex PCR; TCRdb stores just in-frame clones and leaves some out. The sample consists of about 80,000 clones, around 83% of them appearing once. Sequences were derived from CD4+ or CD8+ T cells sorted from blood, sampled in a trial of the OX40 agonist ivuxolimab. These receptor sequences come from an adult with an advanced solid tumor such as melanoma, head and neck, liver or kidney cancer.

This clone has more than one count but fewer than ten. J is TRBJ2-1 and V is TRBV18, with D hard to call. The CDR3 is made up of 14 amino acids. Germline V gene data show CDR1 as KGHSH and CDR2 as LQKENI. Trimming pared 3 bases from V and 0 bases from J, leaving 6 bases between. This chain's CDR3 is CASSPSSSYNEQFF. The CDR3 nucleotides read TGTGCCAGCTCACCTTCAAGCTCCTACAATGAGCAGTTCTTC. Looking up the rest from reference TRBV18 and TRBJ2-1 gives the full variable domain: NAGVMQNPRHLVRRRGQEARLRCSPMKGHSHVYWYRQLPEEGLKFMVYLQKENIIDESGMPKERFSAEFPKEGPSILRIQQVVRGDSAAYFCASSPSSSYNEQFFGPGTRLTVL.

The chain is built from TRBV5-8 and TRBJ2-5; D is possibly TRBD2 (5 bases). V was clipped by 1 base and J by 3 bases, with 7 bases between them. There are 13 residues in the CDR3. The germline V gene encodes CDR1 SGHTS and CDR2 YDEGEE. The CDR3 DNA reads TGTGCCAGCAGCTTGCGGAGGAAAGAGACCCAGTACTTC. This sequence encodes CASSLRRKETQYF.

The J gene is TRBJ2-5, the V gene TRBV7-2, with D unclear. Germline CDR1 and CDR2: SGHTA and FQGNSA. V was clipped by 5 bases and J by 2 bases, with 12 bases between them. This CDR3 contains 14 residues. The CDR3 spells CASSVTRKQETQYF. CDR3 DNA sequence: TGTGCCAGCAGCGTCACTCGCAAACAAGAGACCCAGTACTTC.

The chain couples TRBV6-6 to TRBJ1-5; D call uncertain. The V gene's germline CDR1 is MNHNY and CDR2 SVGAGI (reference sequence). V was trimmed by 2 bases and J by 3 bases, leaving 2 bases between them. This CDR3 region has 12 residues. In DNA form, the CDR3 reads TGTGCCAGCAGTTACACCAATCAGCCCCAGCATTTT. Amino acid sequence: CASSYTNQPQHF.

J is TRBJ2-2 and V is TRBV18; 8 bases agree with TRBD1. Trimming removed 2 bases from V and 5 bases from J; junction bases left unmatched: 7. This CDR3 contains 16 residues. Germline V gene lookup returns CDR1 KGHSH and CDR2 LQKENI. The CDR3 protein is CASSPYGTGRTGELFF. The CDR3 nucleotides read TGTGCCAGCTCACCATATGGGACAGGTCGTACCGGGGAGCTGTTTTTT.

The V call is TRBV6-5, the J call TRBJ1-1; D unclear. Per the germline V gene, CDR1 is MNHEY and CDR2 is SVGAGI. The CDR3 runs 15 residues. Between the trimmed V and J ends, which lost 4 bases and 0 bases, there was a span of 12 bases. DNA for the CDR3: TGTGCCAGCAGTTTTAGATCGACGGTGAACACTGAAGCTTTCTTT. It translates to CASSFRSTVNTEAFF.

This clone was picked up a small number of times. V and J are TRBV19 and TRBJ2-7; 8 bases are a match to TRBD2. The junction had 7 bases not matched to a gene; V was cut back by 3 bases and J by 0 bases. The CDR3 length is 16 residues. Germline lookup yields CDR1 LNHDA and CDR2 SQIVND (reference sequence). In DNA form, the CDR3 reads TGTGCCAGTAGTATCGAAGCGGGGGTAACCTCCTACGAGCAGTACTTC. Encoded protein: CASSIEAGVTSYEQYF.

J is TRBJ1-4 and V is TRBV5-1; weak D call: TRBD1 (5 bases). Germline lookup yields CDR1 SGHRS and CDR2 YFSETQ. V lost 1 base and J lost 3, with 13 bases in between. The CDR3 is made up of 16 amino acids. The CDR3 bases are TGCGCCAGCAGCTTGCCAGGGCAGCCCCCTAATGAAAAACTGTTTTTT. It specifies CASSLPGQPPNEKLFF.

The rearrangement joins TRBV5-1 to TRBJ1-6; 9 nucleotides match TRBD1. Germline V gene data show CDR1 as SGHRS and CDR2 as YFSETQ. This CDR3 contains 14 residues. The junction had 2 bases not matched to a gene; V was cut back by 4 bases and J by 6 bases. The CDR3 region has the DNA TGCGCCAGCAGCCCGGGACAGGGTAATTCACCCCTCCACTTT. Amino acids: CASSPGQGNSPLHF.

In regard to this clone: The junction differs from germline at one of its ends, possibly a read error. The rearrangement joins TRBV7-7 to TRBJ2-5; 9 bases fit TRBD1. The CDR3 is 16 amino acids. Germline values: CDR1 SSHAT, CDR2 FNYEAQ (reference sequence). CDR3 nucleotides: TGTGCTAGCAGCTCGTTCCGGGACAGGGCCCCAGAGACCCAGTACTTC. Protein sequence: CASSSFRDRAPETQYF.

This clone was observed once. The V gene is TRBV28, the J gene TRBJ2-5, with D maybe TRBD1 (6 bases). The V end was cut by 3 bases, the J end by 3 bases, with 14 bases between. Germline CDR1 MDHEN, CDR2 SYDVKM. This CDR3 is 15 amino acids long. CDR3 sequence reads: CASSFWGRREETQYF. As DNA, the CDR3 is TGTGCCAGCAGTTTTTGGGGGCGCAGGGAAGAGACCCAGTACTTC. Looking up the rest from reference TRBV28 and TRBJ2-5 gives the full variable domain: DVKVTQSSRYLVKRTGEKVFLECVQDMDHENMFWYRQDPGLGLRLIYFSYDVKMKEKGDIPEGYSVSREKKERFSLILESASTNQTSMYLCASSFWGRREETQYFGPGTRLLVL.

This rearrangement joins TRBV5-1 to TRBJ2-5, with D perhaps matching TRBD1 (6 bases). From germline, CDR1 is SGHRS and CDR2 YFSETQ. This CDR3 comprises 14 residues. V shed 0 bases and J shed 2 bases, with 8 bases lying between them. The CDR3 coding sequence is TGCGCCAGCAGCTTGGAAGGGGGTCAAGAGACCCAGTACTTC. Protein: CASSLEGGQETQYF.

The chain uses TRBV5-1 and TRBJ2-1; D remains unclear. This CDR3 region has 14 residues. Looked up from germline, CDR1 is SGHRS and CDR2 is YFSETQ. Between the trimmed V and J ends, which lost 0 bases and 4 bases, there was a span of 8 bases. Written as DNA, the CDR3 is TGCGCCAGCAGCTTGGGGTCTGGGTACAATGAGCAGTTCTTC. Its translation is CASSLGSGYNEQFF.

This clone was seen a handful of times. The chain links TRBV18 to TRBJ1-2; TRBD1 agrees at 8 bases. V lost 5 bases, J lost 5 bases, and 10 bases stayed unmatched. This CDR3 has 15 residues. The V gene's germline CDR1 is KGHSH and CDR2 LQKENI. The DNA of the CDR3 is TGTGCCAGCTCAGAAGGACAGGGTGAAGGGTATGGCTACACCTTC. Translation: CASSEGQGEGYGYTF. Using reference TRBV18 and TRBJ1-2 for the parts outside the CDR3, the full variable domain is NAGVMQNPRHLVRRRGQEARLRCSPMKGHSHVYWYRQLPEEGLKFMVYLQKENIIDESGMPKERFSAEFPKEGPSILRIQQVVRGDSAAYFCASSEGQGEGYGYTFGSGTRLTVV.